This TCR beta chain was documented in a study of cytomegalovirus exposure and HLA in healthy donors. Background on the study: Genotyping showed 81% of some 400 donors falling in the Caucasian-associated ancestry cluster. Study observations and caveats: Data from an earlier analysis indicated that most TCR beta V segments were productive either about 90% or about 30% of the time. Researchers reported in a later analysis that common viral pathogens appeared linked to several top clusters. Rarity marked most TCR sequences, yet some public TCRs occurred in many donors.

The CDR3 consists of 15 residues. Trimming took 4 bases from V and 2 from J, leaving 12 bases between them. Per the germline V gene, CDR1 is LNHDA and CDR2 is SQIVND (reference sequence). Notes on this clone: What it binds is not known.

The PCR ran on 60 Vbeta and 13 Jbeta primers. The assay was immunoSEQ multiplex PCR, and TCRdb's table has in-frame clones only and misses some. This repertoire shows more than 90,000 clones, roughly three quarters found once; its top ten account for 15% to 20%. The chain links TRBV19 to TRBJ1-5; weak D call: TRBD1 (6 bases). Sequencing was carried out using PBMCs. This clonotype was sampled from a man aged 50 to 60 in good health and CMV-seropositive. Written as DNA, the CDR3 is TGTGCCAGTAGTAAGGGGGTGACGGGCAATCAGCCCCAGCATTTT. Residues: CASSKGVTGNQPQHF.